This T cell receptor beta chain stems from a study of regulatory T cells in long-lasting Graves disease. The study, taken as a whole, reports: Segments TRBV28, TRBJ1-2 and TRBJ2-5 showed preferential usage in persistent disease.

The time point denotes: newly diagnosed GD, antithyroid drugs for less than 3 months. After RNA was extracted from PBMCs, the TCR library was made from it. Arm-PCR of CDR3 regions and iRepertoire HTBI primers were the basis on which TCR beta libraries were built. TCRdb redid the calling of the multiplex PCR reads with MiXCR, one entry per CDR3 protein. The top ten hold 17% of the sample, which has about 460,000 distinct CDR3 sequences, 11% to 15% seen once. V lost 5 bases, J lost 5 bases, and 15 bases lay in between. Germline V gene data show CDR1 as MNHNS and CDR2 as SASEGT. This CDR3 region has 14 residues. This clonotype came up many times. Its target is not known. These data were also reused for a study on T cells in Graves' hyperthyroidism and ophthalmopathy. That paper notes: The model's output predicted ophthalmopathy at a median of 6.5 months prior to onset.

This clonotype was obtained from a woman aged 45-65 years with Graves disease. The specimen was peripheral blood mononuclear cells (PBMCs), collected at new diagnosis, from a patient treated with antithyroid drugs. The chain employs TRBV6-1 and TRBJ1-1; possibly TRBD1 for D (5 bases). CDR3 in amino acids: CASSRREMGTEAFF. In DNA, the CDR3 is TGTGCCAGCAGTCGCAGGGAGATGGGTACTGAAGCTTTCTTT.